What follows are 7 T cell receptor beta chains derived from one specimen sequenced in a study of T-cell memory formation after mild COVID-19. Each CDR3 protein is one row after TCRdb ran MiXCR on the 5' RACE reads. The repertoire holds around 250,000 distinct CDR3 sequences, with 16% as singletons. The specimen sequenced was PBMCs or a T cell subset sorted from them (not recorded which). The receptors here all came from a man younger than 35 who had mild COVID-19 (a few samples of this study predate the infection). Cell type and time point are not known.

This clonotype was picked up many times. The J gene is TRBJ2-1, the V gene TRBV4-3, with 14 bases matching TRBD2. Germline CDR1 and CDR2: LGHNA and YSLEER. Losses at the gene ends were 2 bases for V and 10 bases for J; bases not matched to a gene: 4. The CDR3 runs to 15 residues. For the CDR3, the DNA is TGCGCCAGCAGCCAACTGGGACTAGCGGGGGCCGAGCAGTTCTTC. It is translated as CASSQLGLAGAEQFF.

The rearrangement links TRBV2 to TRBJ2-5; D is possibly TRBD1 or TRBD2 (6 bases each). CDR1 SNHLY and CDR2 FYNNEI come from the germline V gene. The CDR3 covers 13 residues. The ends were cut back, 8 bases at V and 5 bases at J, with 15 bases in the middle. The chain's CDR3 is CASERGAQETQYF. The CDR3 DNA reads TGTGCCAGCGAGAGGGGGGCCCAGGAGACCCAGTACTTC. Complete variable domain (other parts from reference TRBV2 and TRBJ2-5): EPEVTQTPSHQVTQMGQEVILRCVPISNHLYFYWYRQILGQKVEFLVSFYNNEISEKSEIFDDQFSVERPDGSNFTLKIRSTKLEDSAMYFCASERGAQETQYFGPGTRLLVL.

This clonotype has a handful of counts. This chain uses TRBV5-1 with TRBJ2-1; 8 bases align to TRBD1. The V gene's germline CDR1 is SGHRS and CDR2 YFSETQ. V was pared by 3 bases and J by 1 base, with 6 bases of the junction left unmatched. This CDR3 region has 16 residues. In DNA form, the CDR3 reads TGCGCCAGCAGCTCCGGCGGGACAGGTTCCTACAATGAGCAGTTCTTC. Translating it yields CASSSGGTGSYNEQFF.

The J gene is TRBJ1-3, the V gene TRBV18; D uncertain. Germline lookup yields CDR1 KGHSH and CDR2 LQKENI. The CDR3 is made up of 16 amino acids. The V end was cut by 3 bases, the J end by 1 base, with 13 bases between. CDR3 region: CASSPNPAASGNTIYF. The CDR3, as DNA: TGTGCCAGCTCACCCAACCCAGCCGCGTCTGGAAACACCATATATTTT.

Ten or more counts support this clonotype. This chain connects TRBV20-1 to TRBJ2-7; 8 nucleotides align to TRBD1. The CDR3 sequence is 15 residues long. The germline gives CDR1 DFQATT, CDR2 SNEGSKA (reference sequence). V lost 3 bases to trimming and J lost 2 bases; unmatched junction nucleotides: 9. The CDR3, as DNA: TGCAGTGCTAGGTGGGCGGACAGGGACACCTACGAGCAGTACTTC. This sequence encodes CSARWADRDTYEQYF.

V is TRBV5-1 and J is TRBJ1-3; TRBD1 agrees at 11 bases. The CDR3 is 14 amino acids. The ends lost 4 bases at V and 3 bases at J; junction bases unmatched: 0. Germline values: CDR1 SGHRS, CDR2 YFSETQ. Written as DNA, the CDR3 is TGCGCCAGCAGCGGGACAGGGGGTGGAAACACCATATATTTT. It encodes CASSGTGGGNTIYF.

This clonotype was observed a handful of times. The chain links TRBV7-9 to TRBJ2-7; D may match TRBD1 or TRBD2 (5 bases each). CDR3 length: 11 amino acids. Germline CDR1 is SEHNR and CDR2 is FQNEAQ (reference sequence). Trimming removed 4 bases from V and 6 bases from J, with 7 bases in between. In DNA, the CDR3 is TGTGCCAGCAGCTCCGGGACCGAGCAGTACTTC. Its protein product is CASSSGTEQYF. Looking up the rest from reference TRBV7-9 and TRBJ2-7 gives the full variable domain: DTGVSQNPRHKITKRGQNVTFRCDPISEHNRLYWYRQTLGQGPEFLTYFQNEAQLEKSRLLSDRFSAERPKGSFSTLEIQRTEQGDSAMYLCASSSGTEQYFGPGTRLTVT.